The 27 T cell receptor beta chains below were found in one sample sequenced in a study of T cells in Graves' hyperthyroidism and ophthalmopathy. Template material for amplifying TCR beta CDR3 regions consisted of RNA transcripts. First-round RT-PCR targeting the TCR CDR3 was performed with the HTBI primer set. TCRdb independently ran MiXCR on the multiplex PCR reads; one entry per CDR3 protein. The repertoire holds roughly 580,000 distinct CDR3 sequences, approximately 15% seen once, with 5.8% in the top ten. Sequenced sample: blood. Receptor source: a woman aged 30 to 39 with Graves' hyperthyroidism that later progressed to Graves' ophthalmopathy.

This clonotype was recorded many times. The V gene is TRBV12-3 or TRBV12-4, the J gene TRBJ1-1, with 12 bases lining up with TRBD1. Trimming cost V 8 bases and J 0 bases; bases outside gene matches: 4. The CDR3 contains 15 residues. The CDR3 loop reads CASQGQGAMNTEAFF. CDR3 bases: TGTGCCAGCCAGGGACAGGGGGCGATGAACACTGAAGCTTTCTTT.

There are many counts of this clonotype. The rearrangement links TRBV10-3 to TRBJ2-1, with 7 bases aligning to TRBD2. The length of the CDR3 is 15 residues. The germline gives CDR1 ENHRY, CDR2 SYGVKD. After removal of 3 bases from V and 6 bases from J, the junction contained 8 bases not matched to a gene. The CDR3 spells CAISEDLAVVNEQFF. CDR3 DNA sequence: TGTGCCATCAGTGAAGACCTAGCGGTAGTCAATGAGCAGTTCTTC.

This chain uses TRBV27 with TRBJ1-1; D not resolved. Germline V gives CDR1 MNHEY, CDR2 SMNVEV (reference sequence). This CDR3 comprises 14 residues. V lost 6 bases, J lost 7 bases, and 18 bases lay in between. CDR3 sequence (DNA): TGTGCCAGCAGCTTTAAGAGTGGGCAGCTTGAAGCTTTCTTT. Residues: CASSFKSGQLEAFF.

The sample holds many counts of this clonotype. The rearrangement links TRBV29-1 to TRBJ1-1; TRBD1 agrees at 7 bases. The CDR3 has 11 amino acids. J lost 4 bases, V lost 8 bases, and 4 bases had no gene match. Per the germline V gene, CDR1 is SQVTM and CDR2 is ANQGSEA. The CDR3 sequence is CSTSGGTEAFF. In DNA, the CDR3 is TGCAGCACGTCAGGGGGCACTGAAGCTTTCTTT. Based on the CDR3 plus reference TRBV29-1 and TRBJ1-1, the full variable domain is SAVISQKPSRDICQRGTSLTIQCQVDSQVTMMFWYRQQPGQSLTLIATANQGSEATYESGFVIDKFPISRPNLTFSTLTVSNMSPEDSSIYLCSTSGGTEAFFGQGTRLTVV.

In the case of this clonotype: Being one base from a much bigger clone, this may be a read error. V usage is TRBV5-1 and J usage is TRBJ2-1, with TRBD2 identical over 9 bases. CDR3 length equals 16 residues. Looked up from germline, CDR1 is SGHRS and CDR2 is YFSETQ. V trimming: 1 base; J trimming: 8 bases; junction bases outside the gene matches: 10. The CDR3 spells CASSLKRREGKDEQFF. The CDR3, as DNA: TGCGCCAGCAGCTTGAAGCGGCGGGAGGGAAAAGATGAGCAGTTCTTC.

The sample holds many counts of this clonotype. The genes are TRBV3-1 and TRBJ1-1; D uncertain. Germline CDR1 and CDR2: LGHDT and YNNKEL (reference sequence). Between the trimmed V and J ends, which lost 4 bases and 4 bases, there was a span of 10 bases. The CDR3 length is 13 residues. The CDR3 reads CASSPILGTEAFF. The DNA for the CDR3 is TGTGCCAGCAGCCCAATCCTGGGCACTGAAGCTTTCTTT.

Many counts were recorded for this clonotype. The rearrangement links TRBV10-3 to TRBJ2-3, with a possible D match to TRBD2 (5 bases). In germline, CDR1 is ENHRY, CDR2 SYGVKD. Between the trimmed V and J ends, which lost 6 bases and 5 bases, there was a span of 15 bases. This CDR3 has 14 amino acids. Here the CDR3 reads CAISPSGGEDTQYF. CDR3 nucleotides: TGTGCCATCAGCCCTAGTGGAGGTGAAGATACGCAGTATTTT.

The J gene is TRBJ2-7, the V gene TRBV14, with D possibly called TRBD1 or TRBD2 (5 bases each). This CDR3 contains 15 residues. V was trimmed by 0 bases and J by 2 bases, leaving 11 bases between them. Germline V lookup: CDR1 SGHDN, CDR2 FVKESK. The CDR3 spells CASSQDRDDTYEQYF. Here the CDR3 DNA reads TGTGCCAGCAGCCAAGATCGGGACGATACCTACGAGCAGTACTTC.

At least ten counts were recorded for this clonotype. CDR3 in amino acids: CASKPGTLIAFQPQHF. For the CDR3, the DNA is TGTGCCAGCAAACCCGGGACACTGATCGCTTTTCAGCCCCAGCATTTT. This chain connects TRBV12-3 or TRBV12-4 to TRBJ1-5, with D maybe TRBD1 (6 bases). The V gene lost 7 bases and the J gene lost 6 bases, with 22 bases spanning the gap. This CDR3 has 16 amino acids.

The V call is TRBV7-9, the J call TRBJ1-6; 8 positions match TRBD1. The CDR3 consists of 12 residues. Germline V gene lookup returns CDR1 SEHNR and CDR2 FQNEAQ (reference sequence). J was trimmed by 10 bases and V by 4 bases; bases with no gene match: 0. CDR3 nucleotides: TGTGCCAGCAGCTGGGACAGGTCACCCCTCCACTTT. The encoded protein is CASSWDRSPLHF.

This clonotype has a count of ten or more. This sequence joins TRBV6-1 and TRBJ1-2, with D possibly being TRBD1 (5 bases). Germline assignment: CDR1 MNHNS and CDR2 SASEGT. There are 14 residues in the CDR3. V was cut by 1 base and J by 8 bases, with 14 bases left in between. The CDR3 is CASSEGRDVGGYTF. CDR3 nucleotide sequence: TGTGCCAGCAGTGAAGGCCGGGACGTTGGCGGCTACACCTTC.

The genes are TRBV7-2 and TRBJ2-3; tentatively, D is TRBD2 (5 bases). The germline V gene encodes CDR1 SGHTA and CDR2 FQGNSA. V was pared by 4 bases and J by 12 bases, with 14 bases between. The CDR3 extends over 12 amino acids. CDR3 sequence: CASSSPTTGQYF. As DNA, the CDR3 is TGTGCCAGCAGCTCACCAACGACGGGACAGTATTTT.

This clonotype has a single count. This may be a read error: a much more frequent sequence differs by one nucleotide. V usage is TRBV27 and J usage is TRBJ2-2; D gene uncertain. This CDR3 has 15 amino acids. The ends were cut back, 0 bases at V and 7 bases at J, with 12 bases in the middle. Germline lookup yields CDR1 MNHEY and CDR2 SMNVEV (reference sequence). The CDR3 protein is CASSLSGSHSGELFF. The CDR3, as DNA: TGTGCCAGCAGTTTATCTGGCTCCCACAGCGGGGAGCTGTTTTTT.

The J gene is TRBJ2-1, the V gene TRBV11-2; D unresolved. CDR3 size: 17 residues. CDR1 SGHAT and CDR2 FQNNGV come from the germline V gene. The ends were cut back, 5 bases at V and 0 bases at J, with 17 bases in the middle. CDR3 residues: CASSQDPTLSSYNEQFF. The CDR3 region has the DNA TGTGCCAGCAGCCAAGATCCAACTTTGAGCTCCTACAATGAGCAGTTCTTC.

This clonotype was detected ten times or more. The J gene is TRBJ2-7, the V gene TRBV7-9; a weak D match, TRBD1 (5 bases). The V gene's germline CDR1 is SEHNR and CDR2 FQNEAQ (reference sequence). V lost 5 bases and J 3 bases, leaving 17 bases between the germline ends. The CDR3 loop spans 15 amino acids. In DNA, the CDR3 is TGTGCCAGCAGCCTCTCTCCTGACAGCCACTACGAGCAGTACTTC. It codes for CASSLSPDSHYEQYF.

V usage is TRBV5-5 and J usage is TRBJ2-5, with D uncertain. CDR3 length: 16 residues. The germline V and J ends were trimmed by 0 bases and 2 bases, with 14 bases remaining between them. The germline gives CDR1 SGHKS, CDR2 YYEKEE (reference sequence). CDR3 sequence: CASSLVGDGSQETQYF. The CDR3 DNA is TGTGCCAGCAGCTTGGTTGGAGACGGTTCACAAGAGACCCAGTACTTC. Full variable domain (missing parts from reference TRBV5-5 and TRBJ2-5): DAGVTQSPTHLIKTRGQQVTLRCSPISGHKSVSWYQQVLGQGPQFIFQYYEKEERGRGNFPDRFSARQFPNYSSELNVNALLLGDSALYLCASSLVGDGSQETQYFGPGTRLLVL.

This clonotype was seen repeatedly, ten times or more. The chain combines TRBV20-1 with TRBJ2-5; D not certain. The V gene's germline CDR1 is DFQATT and CDR2 SNEGSKA (reference sequence). Trimming stripped 1 base from V and 2 bases from J, with 11 bases between. The CDR3 is made up of 14 amino acids. CDR3 region: CSARVGSRQETQYF. CDR3 in DNA: TGCAGTGCTAGAGTGGGGTCACGGCAAGAGACCCAGTACTTC.

In its sample, this clonotype was seen many times. V and J are TRBV30 and TRBJ1-5; D ambiguous. Trimming stripped 2 bases from V and 4 bases from J, with 6 bases between. The CDR3 consists of 12 residues. Germline CDR1 and CDR2: GTSNPN and SVGIG (reference sequence). The CDR3 sequence is CAWSLVNQPQHF. The CDR3 DNA reads TGTGCCTGGAGTCTTGTGAATCAGCCCCAGCATTTT.

This clonotype was picked up many times. The chain is built from TRBV7-9 and TRBJ1-1; D perhaps matches TRBD1 (5 bases). V was shortened by 4 bases and J by 1 base, with 13 bases between the two germline ends. The CDR3 runs to 15 residues. Germline-derived CDR1 and CDR2 are SEHNR and FQNEAQ (reference sequence). The CDR3 bases are TGTGCCAGCAGCTCTGCAGGGTTTCCGAACACTGAAGCTTTCTTT. Translating gives CASSSAGFPNTEAFF.

This clonotype has only a few counts. This chain links TRBV6-2 or TRBV6-3 with TRBJ2-7; TRBD2 matches 9 bases. The length of the CDR3 is 15 residues. Germline CDR1 and CDR2: MNHEY and SVGEGT. Trimming removed 3 bases from V and 4 bases from J; junction bases left unmatched: 7. CDR3 residues: CASSYETSGSYEQYF. The CDR3 DNA reads TGTGCCAGCAGTTATGAGACTAGCGGAAGTTACGAGCAGTACTTC.

The chain couples TRBV19 to TRBJ1-4; a possible D gene is TRBD1 (5 bases). Germline V gene lookup returns CDR1 LNHDA and CDR2 SQIVND (reference sequence). This CDR3 contains 14 residues. V gave up 8 bases and J gave up 7 bases, with 17 bases separating them. CDR3 sequence reads: CASRGRERLEKLFF. CDR3 nucleotide sequence: TGTGCCAGTCGGGGGAGAGAACGACTTGAAAAACTGTTTTTT.

About this clonotype itself: Since a much larger clone is just one base distant, this may be a read error. The chain has TRBV27 and TRBJ1-4, with D possibly matching TRBD1 (6 bases). Trimming removed 6 bases from V and 5 bases from J, with 16 bases in between. CDR1 and CDR2 from the germline V gene are MNHEY and SMNVEV (reference sequence). The CDR3 is made up of 15 amino acids. CDR3 sequence reads: CASRPGQRENEKLFF. In DNA, the CDR3 is TGTGCCAGCAGACCGGGACAAAGGGAAAATGAAAAACTGTTTTTT.

This clonotype appeared many times. This chain connects TRBV12-3 or TRBV12-4 to TRBJ1-4; D is uncertain. The CDR3 totals 14 residues. Trimming removed 7 bases at V and 8 bases at J, with 17 bases between. The CDR3 nucleotides are TGTGCCAGCACCCGAGGACTCGGCTACGAAAAACTGTTTTTT. Its translation is CASTRGLGYEKLFF.

This clonotype came up many times. V usage is TRBV20-1 and J usage is TRBJ1-4, with D hard to call. V was trimmed by 5 bases and J by 3 bases, leaving 13 bases between them. This CDR3 region has 14 residues. CDR1 and CDR2 from the germline V gene are DFQATT and SNEGSKA (reference sequence). CDR3 in amino acids: CSAFPGSPNEKLFF. The DNA for the CDR3 is TGCAGTGCTTTCCCAGGATCACCTAATGAAAAACTGTTTTTT.

This clonotype was counted a few times. The genes are TRBV7-9 and TRBJ1-1, with D tentatively TRBD1 (5 bases). In germline, CDR1 is SEHNR, CDR2 FQNEAQ (reference sequence). Trimming left V 6 bases short and J 4 bases short, with 15 bases between. The CDR3 is 14 amino acids. CDR3 in amino acids: CASSAGPRGTEAFF. DNA of the CDR3: TGTGCCAGCAGTGCGGGACCGAGGGGCACTGAAGCTTTCTTT.

Comment on this clonotype: Since a much larger clone is just one base distant, this may be a read error. The rearrangement joins TRBV27 to TRBJ1-4; 8 bases line up with TRBD1. CDR1 MNHEY and CDR2 SMNVEV come from the germline V gene (reference sequence). This CDR3 is built from 15 residues. Losses at the gene ends were 5 bases for V and 7 bases for J; bases not matched to a gene: 9. The CDR3 DNA sequence: TGTGCCAGCAGTGATTCCCGGGACAGGCCTGAAAAACTGTTTTTT. Translating gives CASSDSRDRPEKLFF.

This clonotype was observed many times. CDR3 in DNA: TGTGCCAGCAGCCAAGGGGGACAGGGGCCCCAACCTGAAGCTTTCTTT. Its translation is CASSQGGQGPQPEAFF. The V and J genes are TRBV3-1 and TRBJ1-1; 10 bases fit TRBD1. The junction had 8 bases not matched to a gene; V was cut back by 1 base and J by 6 bases. Germline CDR1 is LGHDT and CDR2 is YNNKEL (reference sequence). The CDR3 contains 16 residues.